The 20 T cell receptor beta chains below were found in one sample sequenced in a study of blood T cells in healthy people across ages. Alongside a J-beta primer mix, a sample-barcoded 5' primer served in a second PCR lasting about 7 to 12 cycles. TCRdb redid the calling of the 5' RACE reads with MiXCR, one entry per CDR3 protein. This table holds 1.5 million to 2 million distinct CDR3 sequences, 30% to 35% found once. Material for sequencing was blood. The receptors originated from a woman aged 25 to 45 in good health.

This clonotype was observed many times. The gene calls are TRBV7-2 and TRBJ2-5; 10 bases match TRBD2. With 5 bases clipped from V and 4 bases from J, the junction kept 10 bases outside the gene matches. The length of the CDR3 is 16 residues. Germline V gene data show CDR1 as SGHTA and CDR2 as FQGNSA. CDR3 bases: TGTGCCAGCAGCCCCCCCGGGCTAGCGGGAGTAGAGACCCAGTACTTC. Its protein product is CASSPPGLAGVETQYF.

The chain employs TRBV7-8 and TRBJ2-7; 8 nucleotides agree with TRBD1. J gave up 0 bases and V 5 bases, and 15 bases lay outside the gene matches. Germline V gene sequence: CDR1 SGHVS, CDR2 FQNEAQ. This CDR3 contains 18 residues. The CDR3 DNA reads TGTGCCAGCAGCCCGGGAACAGGGGGTACCAGAAGCTCCTACGAGCAGTACTTC. Its protein is CASSPGTGGTRSSYEQYF.

The rearrangement links TRBV18 to TRBJ2-7; 7 nucleotides align to TRBD2. The tail of the sequence fits TRBJ2-5 better, so the J call may be wrong. Germline V lookup: CDR1 KGHSH, CDR2 LQKENI. The CDR3 is made up of 16 amino acids. CDR3 in amino acids: CASLDTNGGAGETQYF. CDR3 nucleotide sequence: TGTGCCAGCCTGGATACAAACGGGGGAGCGGGGGAGACCCAGTACTTC.

The chain has TRBV28 and TRBJ2-1; 10 bases line up with TRBD2. V shed 7 bases and J 11 bases; nucleotides not matched to a gene: 11. This CDR3 is built from 14 residues. The germline V gene encodes CDR1 MDHEN and CDR2 SYDVKM. CDR3 residues: CASMGTSAGLKQFF. In DNA, the CDR3 is TGTGCCAGCATGGGGACTAGCGCAGGCCTGAAGCAGTTCTTC.

This clonotype has only a few counts. The chain links TRBV10-3 to TRBJ2-7; D ambiguous. The germline V and J ends were trimmed by 3 bases and 6 bases, with 6 bases remaining between them. This CDR3 contains 11 residues. CDR1 and CDR2 from the germline V gene are ENHRY and SYGVKD. This chain's CDR3 is CAISEGSEQYF. The CDR3 DNA reads as TGTGCCATCAGTGAAGGAAGCGAGCAGTACTTC.

The chain has TRBV20-1 and TRBJ2-7; D is uncertain. This CDR3 spans 13 amino acids. Germline lookup yields CDR1 DFQATT and CDR2 SNEGSKA (reference sequence). The V and J ends lost 0 bases and 6 bases respectively, with 12 bases between them. CDR3 residues: CSARDLYSREQYF. In DNA form, the CDR3 reads TGCAGTGCTAGAGATCTTTACAGTCGCGAGCAGTACTTC.

The table lists this clonotype with many counts. The chain recombines TRBV7-2 with TRBJ2-7, with a tentative D call TRBD2 (5 bases). CDR3 length: 15 amino acids. Germline V CDR1 and CDR2: SGHTA, FQGNSA. V shed 1 base and J shed 3 bases, with 13 bases lying between them. CDR3 in DNA: TGTGCCAGCAGCTTAGTTGATAGCGCTTACTACGAGCAGTACTTC. Its protein product is CASSLVDSAYYEQYF.

The J gene is TRBJ2-5, the V gene TRBV28; tentative D call: TRBD2 (7 bases). Germline loops: CDR1 MDHEN, CDR2 SYDVKM. This CDR3 spans 12 amino acids. V lost 3 bases and J 11 bases, leaving 13 bases between the germline ends. The CDR3 nucleotides are TGTGCCAGCAGTTTTCCGGGGGGCGGGCAGTACTTC. This gives the protein CASSFPGGGQYF.

This clonotype turned up a few times. This chain links TRBV20-1 with TRBJ1-5; D is unclear. The length of the CDR3 is 14 residues. V lost 5 bases to trimming and J lost 2 bases, with 13 bases between them. Germline-derived CDR1 and CDR2 are DFQATT and SNEGSKA (reference sequence). This chain's CDR3 is CSARRGQGNQPQHF. The CDR3, as DNA: TGCAGTGCTCGGCGAGGGCAGGGCAATCAGCCCCAGCATTTT.

This clonotype was seen only once. V is TRBV6-2 or TRBV6-3 and J is TRBJ1-4; 7 bases map to TRBD1. Per the germline V gene, CDR1 is MNHEY and CDR2 is SVGEGT. The CDR3 contains 16 residues. Trimming cost V 7 bases and J 7 bases; bases outside gene matches: 15. Here the CDR3 reads CASTRQQTGKGEKLFF. CDR3 DNA: TGTGCCAGCACTAGACAGCAGACAGGGAAAGGTGAAAAACTGTTTTTT.

A few counts support this clonotype. Germline is not matched at one junction end, which may reflect a read error. The chain carries TRBV3-1 and TRBJ2-7, with 7 bases lining up with TRBD1. CDR3 length equals 14 residues. Germline CDR1 is LGHDT and CDR2 is YNNKEL (reference sequence). In DNA, the CDR3 is TGTGCCTGCAGCCGAGGGGGCCCATCCTACGAGCAGTACTTC. It is translated as CACSRGGPSYEQYF.

This clonotype was seen a few times. This rearrangement joins TRBV29-1 to TRBJ2-1; TRBD2 matches at 13 bases. The CDR3 runs to 15 residues. Trimming cost V 6 bases and J 7 bases; bases outside gene matches: 9. Germline values: CDR1 SQVTM, CDR2 ANQGSEA. The CDR3 reads CSVGATSGGGNEQFF. The DNA of the CDR3 is TGCAGCGTCGGAGCCACTAGCGGGGGGGGGAATGAGCAGTTCTTC.

This clonotype was seen only a few times. The V and J genes are TRBV13 and TRBJ2-5; possible D gene TRBD1, 7 bases. V lost 5 bases and J lost 5, with 21 bases in between. The CDR3 is made up of 16 amino acids. Germline CDR1 PRHDT, CDR2 FYEKMQ (reference sequence). The CDR3 reads CASSPGGHSPGETQYF. CDR3 in DNA: TGTGCCAGCAGCCCAGGGGGGCATTCTCCCGGGGAGACCCAGTACTTC. Full variable domain (outside the CDR3, taken from reference TRBV13 and TRBJ2-5): AAGVIQSPRHLIKEKRETATLKCYPIPRHDTVYWYQQGPGQDPQFLISFYEKMQSDKGSIPDRFSAQQFSDYHSELNMSSLELGDSALYFCASSPGGHSPGETQYFGPGTRLLVL.

This rearrangement joins TRBV4-1 to TRBJ2-2, with D possibly called TRBD1 or TRBD2 (5 bases each). This CDR3 spans 17 amino acids. From germline, CDR1 is MGHRA and CDR2 YSYEKL. Trimming took 3 bases from V and 5 from J, leaving 19 bases between them. For the CDR3, the DNA is TGCGCCAGCAGCCACCTGGGTTCGGGGCGCCGGACCGGGGAGCTGTTTTTT. Amino acid sequence: CASSHLGSGRRTGELFF.

In regard to this clonotype: An end of the junction differs from the germline gene, which may be a read error. V and J are TRBV4-1 and TRBJ2-7; D uncertain. This CDR3 has 14 residues. CDR1 and CDR2 (germline): MGHRA, YSYEKL. CDR3 sequence reads: CAGSHAGRIDEQYF. DNA for the CDR3: TGCGCCGGCAGCCACGCAGGACGTATCGACGAGCAGTACTTC.

On this clonotype itself: An end of the junction does not agree with germline; a read error may underlie this. The chain combines TRBV3-1 with TRBJ2-3; 8 positions agree with TRBD2. This CDR3 has 17 amino acids. Germline V CDR1 and CDR2: LGHDT, YNNKEL (reference sequence). The CDR3 loop reads CASSQVLRAGGTDTQYF. CDR3 DNA sequence: TGTGCCAGTAGCCAAGTATTGCGAGCGGGAGGCACAGATACGCAGTATTTT.

As to this clonotype: One end of the junction varies from germline; a read error may be responsible. The chain recombines TRBV3-1 with TRBJ1-2; no firm D call. Germline V gene lookup returns CDR1 LGHDT and CDR2 YNNKEL (reference sequence). The CDR3 has 16 amino acids. Written as DNA, the CDR3 is TGTGCCAGCAGCCAAGAACCCGGCTCCGAGGGCTATGACTACACCTTC. Its protein product is CASSQEPGSEGYDYTF. Looking up the rest from reference TRBV3-1 and TRBJ1-2 gives the full variable domain: DTAVSQTPKYLVTQMGNDKSIKCEQNLGHDTMYWYKQDSKKFLKIMFSYNNKELIINETVPNRFSPKSPDKAHLNLHINSLELGDSAVYFCASSQEPGSEGYDYTFGSGTRLTVV.

Note on this clonotype: This may arise from a read error, as a much more abundant clone is one base away. The gene calls are TRBV4-1 and TRBJ2-1; 11 bases match TRBD2. CDR3 length equals 16 residues. Per germline, CDR1 MGHRA and CDR2 YSYEKL. The CDR3 nucleotides are TGCGCCGGCAGCCCCCACCCCGGGACTAGCGGCGATGAGCAGTTCTTC. It encodes CAGSPHPGTSGDEQFF.

V is TRBV27 and J is TRBJ2-3; D is possibly TRBD2 (6 bases). Trimming took off 6 bases at V and 1 base at J, with 14 bases between the two ends. The CDR3 is 15 residues long. Germline CDR1 MNHEY, CDR2 SMNVEV (reference sequence). The CDR3 reads CASSWGGEGTDTQYF. In DNA, the CDR3 is TGTGCCAGCAGCTGGGGCGGGGAGGGCACAGATACGCAGTATTTT.

This chain joins TRBV4-2 and TRBJ2-1, with 9 bases aligning to TRBD2. The trim removed 0 bases at V and 5 bases at J, leaving 14 bases unmatched. The CDR3 runs to 19 residues. Per the germline V gene, CDR1 is LGHNA and CDR2 is YNFKEQ. The CDR3 spells CASSQEGGPIAGADNEQFF. The CDR3 DNA reads as TGTGCCAGCAGCCAAGAGGGGGGGCCGATAGCGGGGGCCGACAATGAGCAGTTCTTC.